These 26 T cell receptor beta chains were sequenced from one sample in a study of blood T cell repertoires in COVID-19. The repertoire was sequenced with immunoSEQ multiplex PCR; TCRdb's copy has only in-frame clones and lacks some. The sample yields under 300,000 clones, roughly 85% seen once. Sequencing was done on a sample of PBMCs or T cells enriched from blood (not recorded which). These receptors were collected from a woman between 45 and 65 years old who had been exposed to COVID-19.

The chain is built from TRBV11-2 and TRBJ2-1; D gene uncertain. Trimming stripped 0 bases from V and 9 bases from J, with 12 bases between. Germline V gene lookup returns CDR1 SGHAT and CDR2 FQNNGV. The CDR3 covers 14 residues. The CDR3 loop reads CASSLELLSSEQFF. DNA of the CDR3: TGTGCCAGCAGCTTAGAACTACTCTCTAGTGAGCAGTTCTTC.

Only one count was recorded for this clone. The genes are TRBV7-2 and TRBJ1-5; 8 bases agree with TRBD1. Germline V gene lookup returns CDR1 SGHTA and CDR2 FQGNSA. Trimming cost V 4 bases and J 1 base; bases outside gene matches: 12. The CDR3 consists of 18 residues. CDR3 sequence: CASSYPTGAVGSNQPQHF. The CDR3, as DNA: TGTGCCAGCAGCTACCCGACAGGGGCCGTGGGCAGCAATCAGCCCCAGCATTTT.

The table lists this clone with a few counts. The gene calls are TRBV7-9 and TRBJ2-1, with D possibly TRBD1 on 7 matching bases. V lost 5 bases and J 12 bases, leaving 14 bases between the germline ends. The CDR3 covers 12 residues. In germline, CDR1 is SEHNR, CDR2 FQNEAQ (reference sequence). CDR3 residues: CASSAPGGMQFF. The DNA for the CDR3 is TGTGCCAGCAGCGCCCCAGGGGGGATGCAGTTCTTC.

This clone was observed a handful of times. V is TRBV6-1 and J is TRBJ1-5, with D possibly being TRBD1 (5 bases). CDR1 and CDR2 from the germline V gene are MNHNS and SASEGT. Trimming stripped 6 bases from V and 6 bases from J, with 12 bases between. The CDR3 spans 13 residues. Here the CDR3 reads CASRADISQPQHF. CDR3 bases: TGTGCCAGCAGGGCGGACATCTCTCAGCCCCAGCATTTT.

CDR3 nucleotides: TGTGCCAGCAGTGAAAAGGCGGTGGGAAACACCATATATTTT. Its translation is CASSEKAVGNTIYF. The chain is built from TRBV6-1 and TRBJ1-3; D not certain. Germline values: CDR1 MNHNS, CDR2 SASEGT. This CDR3 is built from 14 residues. V was pared by 2 bases and J by 4 bases, with 9 bases between.

The gene calls are TRBV2 and TRBJ2-7; tentative D call: TRBD2 (6 bases). Germline V lookup: CDR1 SNHLY, CDR2 FYNNEI. Trimming shortened V by 8 bases and J by 2 bases, and 13 bases separated the two germline ends. The CDR3 covers 13 residues. CDR3 residues: CASLGGNTYEQYF. The DNA of the CDR3 is TGTGCCAGCCTTGGGGGGAACACCTACGAGCAGTACTTC.

This chain connects TRBV7-3 to TRBJ1-1; possibly TRBD1 for D (5 bases). The CDR3 has 15 residues. Germline CDR1 SGHTA, CDR2 FQGTGA. With 2 bases removed from V and 1 base from J, the gap between germline ends came to 11 bases. The CDR3 coding sequence is TGTGCCAGCAGCTTAGGGGGAGGGCCGAACACTGAAGCTTTCTTT. Translated, it gives CASSLGGGPNTEAFF.

This clone has only one observation. The chain joins TRBV12-5 to TRBJ2-1, with D perhaps TRBD2 (6 bases). Germline V gene data show CDR1 as LGHNT and CDR2 as FRNRAP. This CDR3 contains 15 residues. Trimming cost V 5 bases and J 1 base, with 12 bases left between them. The CDR3 spells CASGPDGGSYNEQFF. The CDR3 DNA reads TGTGCTAGTGGTCCCGACGGGGGTTCCTACAATGAGCAGTTCTTC.

The DNA of the CDR3 is TGTGCCAGCAGCCAGGCAGGGCGGAAGCCCCAGCATTTT. Translation: CASSQAGRKPQHF. The chain carries TRBV3-1 (or the pseudogene TRBV3-2) and TRBJ1-5; D may be TRBD1 (5 bases). The germline V and J ends were trimmed by 3 bases and 8 bases, with 11 bases remaining between them. CDR1 is LGHDT, CDR2 YNNKEL, per germline (reference sequence). The CDR3 has 13 amino acids.

The V call is TRBV3-1 (or the pseudogene TRBV3-2), the J call TRBJ1-4, with no clear D. Trimming left V 2 bases short and J 8 bases short, with 12 bases between. The germline V gene has CDR1 LGHDT and CDR2 YNNKEL (reference sequence). The CDR3 totals 14 residues. The CDR3 spells CASSQRGGDEKLFF. The CDR3 DNA reads as TGTGCCAGCAGCCAACGGGGAGGAGACGAAAAACTGTTTTTT.

V gene TRBV19 combines with J gene TRBJ2-2; tentative D call: TRBD1 (6 bases). This CDR3 has 12 amino acids. V lost 9 bases, J lost 3 bases, and 8 bases lay in between. CDR1 and CDR2 (germline): LNHDA, SQIVND (reference sequence). DNA of the CDR3: TGTGCCAGCGGACAGTACACCGGGGAGCTGTTTTTT. This encodes CASGQYTGELFF.

The chain employs TRBV5-4 and TRBJ2-3, with no clear D. The CDR3 has 13 residues. Germline CDR1 and CDR2: SGHNT and YYREEE (reference sequence). Trimming shortened V by 6 bases and J by 5 bases, and 13 bases separated the two germline ends. The CDR3 loop reads CASNPQAGDTQYF. CDR3 coding DNA: TGTGCCAGCAACCCGCAGGCAGGAGATACGCAGTATTTT.

CDR3 bases: TGCAGCGCGGGGAGTGGAGAGACCCAGTACTTC. Protein: CSAGSGETQYF. The V gene is TRBV20-1, the J gene TRBJ2-5; maybe TRBD2 (6 bases). This CDR3 region has 11 residues. Germline CDR1 reads DFQATT; CDR2 reads SNEGSKA (reference sequence).

This chain joins TRBV28 and TRBJ1-1; D is undetermined. This CDR3 has 15 residues. The germline V and J ends were trimmed by 7 bases and 2 bases, with 17 bases remaining between them. Germline V gene data show CDR1 as MDHEN and CDR2 as SYDVKM. This CDR3 reads CASIPPRAHNTEAFF. The DNA for the CDR3 is TGTGCCAGCATCCCCCCGAGGGCTCATAACACTGAAGCTTTCTTT.

This chain connects TRBV2 to TRBJ2-7; TRBD2 is a possible D gene (5 bases). Germline CDR1 and CDR2: SNHLY and FYNNEI. The V end was cut by 4 bases, the J end by 6 bases, with 10 bases between. The CDR3 length is 12 residues. In DNA form, the CDR3 reads TGTGCCAGCAGTGGTCGAGGGAGCGAGCAGTACTTC. Its protein is CASSGRGSEQYF.

This rearrangement joins TRBV15 to TRBJ2-6, with 7 bases fitting TRBD2. Germline CDR1 LNHNV, CDR2 YYDKDF (reference sequence). The V segment lost 5 bases and the J segment 2 bases; nucleotides outside the gene matches: 9. This CDR3 spans 17 amino acids. The CDR3 DNA sequence: TGTGCCACCAGCCCCTGGGGGGGTGGGGCTGGGGCCAACGTCCTGACTTTC. Protein sequence: CATSPWGGGAGANVLTF.

This clone has just one count. V usage is TRBV29-1 and J usage is TRBJ1-3, with TRBD1 as a possible D gene (5 bases). The CDR3 extends over 15 amino acids. In germline, CDR1 is SQVTM, CDR2 ANQGSEA. V lost 6 bases and J 0 bases, leaving 15 bases between the germline ends. The CDR3 loop is CSVSKQANSGNTIYF. In nucleotides, the CDR3 is TGCAGCGTCAGTAAACAGGCTAACTCTGGAAACACCATATATTTT.

The chain recombines TRBV6-5 with TRBJ1-5, with 8 bases that match TRBD1. Germline loops: CDR1 MNHEY, CDR2 SVGAGI. The length of the CDR3 is 15 residues. V shed 7 bases and J 8 bases; nucleotides not matched to a gene: 13. CDR3 nucleotide sequence: TGTGCCAGCAAATCCGGGACAGGCCGTCGGGAGCCCCAGCATTTT. Translated: CASKSGTGRREPQHF.

This clone was observed a handful of times. CDR3 in amino acids: CASSLVPLNGNQPQHF. CDR3 in DNA: TGTGCCAGCAGCTTGGTCCCTTTAAATGGCAATCAGCCCCAGCATTTT. The chain uses TRBV5-8 and TRBJ1-5; D is uncertain. Germline assignment: CDR1 SGHTS and CDR2 YDEGEE. Trimming stripped 0 bases from V and 2 bases from J, with 12 bases between. This CDR3 spans 16 amino acids.

The V call is TRBV19, the J call TRBJ1-5, with 10 bases fitting TRBD1. V gave up 4 bases and J gave up 2 bases; unmatched junction bases: 5. This CDR3 spans 16 amino acids. Germline values: CDR1 LNHDA, CDR2 SQIVND (reference sequence). The CDR3 nucleotides are TGTGCCAGTAGTACGGGACAGGGGACAGGCAATCAGCCCCAGCATTTT. Amino acids: CASSTGQGTGNQPQHF.

The genes are TRBV5-1 and TRBJ2-5, with 10 bases matching TRBD1. Germline values: CDR1 SGHRS, CDR2 YFSETQ. The CDR3 runs 14 residues. Trimming at V came to 2 bases and at J to 4 bases, leaving 2 bases not matched to a gene. The CDR3 sequence: CASSFGQGGETQYF. CDR3 nucleotides: TGCGCCAGCAGCTTCGGACAGGGGGGAGAGACCCAGTACTTC.

The V call is TRBV2, the J call TRBJ1-3; TRBD1 is a possible D gene (5 bases). The germline CDR1 and CDR2 sequences are SNHLY and FYNNEI. The CDR3 sequence is 14 residues long. The V end lost 6 bases, the J end lost 4 bases, and 13 bases lay between the germline ends. CDR3 amino acids: CASRGGIPGNTIYF. The CDR3 coding sequence is TGTGCCAGCAGGGGGGGTATACCGGGAAACACCATATATTTT.

V usage is TRBV11-2 and J usage is TRBJ1-2, with D maybe TRBD1 (5 bases). Germline lookup yields CDR1 SGHAT and CDR2 FQNNGV. This CDR3 has 13 amino acids. V was clipped by 0 bases and J by 4 bases, with 6 bases between them. CDR3 region: CASSLEQAYGYTF. DNA of the CDR3: TGTGCCAGCAGCTTAGAACAGGCCTATGGCTACACCTTC. Full variable domain (outside the CDR3, taken from reference TRBV11-2 and TRBJ1-2): EAGVAQSPRYKIIEKRQSVAFWCNPISGHATLYWYQQILGQGPKLLIQFQNNGVVDDSQLPKDRFSAERLKGVDSTLKIQPAKLEDSAVYLCASSLEQAYGYTFGSGTRLTVV.

This clone was found once. Other DNA sequences in this sample translate to the same CDR3. The rearrangement links TRBV19 to TRBJ1-2; TRBD1 aligns across 11 bases. Germline V gene sequence: CDR1 LNHDA, CDR2 SQIVND (reference sequence). The CDR3 loop spans 13 amino acids. The junction had 1 base not matched to a gene; V was cut back by 5 bases and J by 5 bases. For the CDR3, the DNA is TGTGCCAGTAGTCGGGACAGGGGGTATGGCTACACCTTC. Translation: CASSRDRGYGYTF. The complete variable domain, with remaining parts taken from reference TRBV19 and TRBJ1-2, reads DGGITQSPKYLFRKEGQNVTLSCEQNLNHDAMYWYRQDPGQGLRLIYYSQIVNDFQKGDIAEGYSVSREKKESFPLTVTSAQKNPTAFYLCASSRDRGYGYTFGSGTRLTVV.

This clone was observed a few times. The genes are TRBV28 and TRBJ1-1; unclear D gene. Germline-derived CDR1 and CDR2 are MDHEN and SYDVKM. The CDR3 is 11 amino acids. Trimming pared 5 bases from V and 3 bases from J, leaving 4 bases between. CDR3 amino acids: CASSRDTEAFF. CDR3 in DNA: TGTGCCAGCAGTAGAGACACTGAAGCTTTCTTT.

Remarks on this clone: This same CDR3 is encoded by further DNA sequences in the sample. The chain recombines TRBV12-3 or TRBV12-4 with TRBJ1-4; D possibly corresponds to TRBD1 (6 bases). Trimming shortened V by 3 bases and J by 8 bases, and 10 bases separated the two germline ends. The length of the CDR3 is 13 residues. CDR3 in DNA: TGTGCCAGCAGTTTGGCAGGGGTCGAAAAACTGTTTTTT. Protein: CASSLAGVEKLFF.